The clone carrying this T cell receptor (beta chain) was seen only a few times. What it recognizes is unknown. TCRbeta library construction was performed incorporating unique molecular identifiers. MiXCR was run by TCRdb on the PCR reads, yielding one entry per CDR3 protein. The sample lists about 980,000 distinct CDR3 sequences, less than 30% occurring once. These data come from a study of T-cell reconstitution after alpha-beta-depleted transplantation in children. Study outcomes and limitations: Diversity of TCRbeta at day 60 was high in some patients, arising from surviving recipient T cells and thymic progenitors. At around two months after transplant, the alpha-beta T cells were reportedly derived from several hundred expanded clones that came from non-depleted graft cells.

Looked up from germline, CDR1 is SGHDT and CDR2 is YYEEEE. CDR3 length equals 16 residues. Trimming removed 1 base at V and 7 bases at J, with 19 bases between. This chain joins TRBV5-6 and TRBJ2-3; D is possibly TRBD1 (7 bases). This clonotype was sampled from a boy in the first two years of life who had a stem cell transplant for SCID, so the T cells may come from the graft donor. The sequenced sample was PBMCs, mostly from graft donor cells, obtained 360 days after TCRalphabeta/CD19-depleted stem cell transplant. The CDR3, as DNA: TGTGCCAGCAGCTTGTTAGACCTGACAGGGACTTATACGCAGTATTTT. Amino acids: CASSLLDLTGTYTQYF.